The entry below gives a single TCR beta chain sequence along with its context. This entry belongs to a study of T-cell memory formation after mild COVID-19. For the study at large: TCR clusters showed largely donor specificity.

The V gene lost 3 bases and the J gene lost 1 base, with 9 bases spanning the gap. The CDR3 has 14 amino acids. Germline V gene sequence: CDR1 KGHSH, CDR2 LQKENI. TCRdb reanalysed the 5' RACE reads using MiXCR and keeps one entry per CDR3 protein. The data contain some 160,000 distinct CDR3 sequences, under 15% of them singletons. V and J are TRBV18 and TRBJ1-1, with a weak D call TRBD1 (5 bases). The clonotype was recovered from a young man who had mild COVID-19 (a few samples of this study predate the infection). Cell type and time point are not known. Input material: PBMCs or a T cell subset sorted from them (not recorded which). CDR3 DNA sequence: TGTGCCAGCTCACCGAGGCAGGGGAACACTGAAGCTTTCTTT. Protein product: CASSPRQGNTEAFF.